This T cell receptor beta chain is drawn from a study of blood T cell repertoires in COVID-19. About the research overall: Spain, Italy and the United States supplied samples that represented acute and convalescent COVID-19. In each case, the material was cDNA or gDNA derived from T cells, B-cell-depleted T cells, or PBMCs.

Original processing notes: Amplified reference gene primers provided the basis for estimating nucleated cell counts. Using immunoSEQ multiplex PCR, the repertoire was profiled, and TCRdb retains in-frame clones only, with some absent. V and J calls and clone size come straight from that table; D and trimming were deduced from the DNA. The repertoire consists of around 60,000 clones, with 80% to 90% occurring once and the leading ten covering about 16%. J gave up 2 bases and V 0 bases, and 11 bases lay outside the gene matches. Per the germline V gene, CDR1 is SGHRS and CDR2 is YFSETQ. The CDR3 runs 20 residues.

The J gene is TRBJ2-5, the V gene TRBV5-1; TRBD2 matches 15 bases. Sequencing was carried out using peripheral blood. This TCR was sampled from an elderly man with acute or convalescent COVID-19. The CDR3 DNA reads TGCGCCAGCAGCTTGGCCCGGACTAGCGGGGGGGATAATCTTCAAGAGACCCAGTACTTC. This encodes CASSLARTSGGDNLQETQYF. Full variable domain (outside the CDR3, taken from reference TRBV5-1 and TRBJ2-5): KAGVTQTPRYLIKTRGQQVTLSCSPISGHRSVSWYQQTPGQGLQFLFEYFSETQRNKGNFPGRFSGRQFSNSRSEMNVSTLELGDSALYLCASSLARTSGGDNLQETQYFGPGTRLLVL.